The 14 T cell receptor beta chains reported below all come from one sample, sequenced in a study of blood T cells in healthy people across ages (dated by TCRdb to the mid-2010s). Preparation of the library involved 5' RACE. A second PCR of roughly 6 to 11 cycles was performed with a sample-barcoded 5' primer and a J-beta primer mix. TCRdb took the public reads, trimmed them with fastp at Q25, ran MiXCR for clone calling and kept in-frame beta chains. Rows are unified per CDR3 protein, each entry keeping the most common DNA and genes. Present in this sample are around 2 million distinct CDR3 sequences, 39% of which were seen just once. Clones ranked in the top ten supply approximately 22% of the sample. Sample: blood. Receptor source: a human donor in good health.

This chain connects TRBV5-6 to TRBJ2-7, with D perhaps TRBD1 (6 bases). The germline V gene encodes CDR1 SGHDT and CDR2 YYEEEE. With 3 bases removed from V and 6 bases from J, the gap between germline ends came to 16 bases. This CDR3 is built from 14 residues. The CDR3 is CASSWDKRRFEQYF. The CDR3 coding sequence is TGTGCCAGCAGCTGGGACAAGAGGAGGTTCGAGCAGTACTTC.

This chain joins TRBV20-1 and TRBJ2-5; perhaps TRBD2 as D (5 bases). The CDR3 runs 13 residues. V gave up 4 bases and J gave up 3 bases, with 12 bases separating them. From germline, CDR1 is DFQATT and CDR2 SNEGSKA (reference sequence). The CDR3 here is CSAKRTVEETQYF. The CDR3 region has the DNA TGCAGTGCTAAGCGGACTGTTGAAGAGACCCAGTACTTC.

CDR3 in DNA: TGTGCCAGCAGCTTCCGGGCTGAAGAGACCCAGTACTTC. As protein: CASSFRAEETQYF. The genes are TRBV13 and TRBJ2-5; D not certain. CDR1 PRHDT and CDR2 FYEKMQ come from the germline V gene (reference sequence). Trimming shortened V by 3 bases and J by 3 bases, and 8 bases separated the two germline ends. The CDR3 consists of 13 residues.

The rearrangement joins TRBV12-3 or TRBV12-4 to TRBJ1-2; 7 nucleotides match TRBD1. With V trimmed by 5 bases and J by 3 bases, 3 bases remained unmatched. This CDR3 comprises 13 residues. CDR3 bases: TGTGCCAGCAGTAAGGGGGCTTACTATGGCTACACCTTC. Residues: CASSKGAYYGYTF.

Worth noting for this clonotype: A read error may be the cause here, since a much bigger clone is one base away. This CDR3 fails to terminate in the conserved phenylalanine or tryptophan, so it likely reflects a read error. CDR3 DNA: TGTGCCAGCAGCTCGGGACGGGCAAGCTCCTACGAGCAGTACTAC. Amino acids: CASSSGRASSYEQYY. The rearrangement joins TRBV7-9 to TRBJ2-7; D is perhaps TRBD1 or TRBD2 (5 bases each). From germline, CDR1 is SEHNR and CDR2 FQNEAQ (reference sequence). This CDR3 is built from 15 residues. V was clipped by 4 bases and J by 0 bases, with 13 bases between them.

The CDR3: CASRGLADTQYF. The CDR3, as DNA: TGCGCCAGCAGAGGATTGGCAGATACGCAGTATTTT. The rearrangement uses TRBV5-1 and TRBJ2-3; D is uncertain. The CDR3 is made up of 12 amino acids. Germline V CDR1 and CDR2: SGHRS, YFSETQ. Trimming stripped 5 bases from V and 4 bases from J, with 8 bases between.

This rearrangement joins TRBV7-8 to TRBJ2-3; 8 bases align to TRBD1. The CDR3 has 14 amino acids. CDR1 and CDR2 from the germline V gene are SGHVS and FQNEAQ. The trim removed 5 bases at V and 6 bases at J, leaving 7 bases unmatched. The CDR3 region has the DNA TGTGCCAGCAGCATCGACAGGGGATCGGATACGCAGTATTTT. The encoded protein is CASSIDRGSDTQYF.

This clonotype was seen ten or more times. CDR3 amino acids: CASSSAGTISVYEQYF. The CDR3 region has the DNA TGTGCCAGCAGCTCCGCCGGGACTATAAGCGTCTACGAGCAGTACTTC. V and J are TRBV11-1 and TRBJ2-7, with 7 nucleotides matching TRBD2. The germline gives CDR1 SGHAT, CDR2 FQDESV (reference sequence). The V and J ends lost 4 bases and 3 bases, in that order; junction bases with no gene match: 12. The length of the CDR3 is 16 residues. The variable domain in full, completed from reference TRBV11-1 and TRBJ2-7, reads EAEVAQSPRYKITEKSQAVAFWCDPISGHATLYWYRQILGQGPELLVQFQDESVVDDSQLPKDRFSAERLKGVDSTLKIQPAELGDSAMYLCASSSAGTISVYEQYFGPGTRLTVT.

This clonotype was seen a few times. J is TRBJ1-6 and V is TRBV20-1; TRBD1 matches 8 bases. Germline V lookup: CDR1 DFQATT, CDR2 SNEGSKA (reference sequence). With 2 bases clipped from V and 10 bases from J, the junction kept 7 bases outside the gene matches. The CDR3 contains 14 residues. The CDR3 bases are TGCAGTGCTAGAAAGACAGGGGTCGAATCACCCCTCCACTTT. This encodes CSARKTGVESPLHF.

The chain joins TRBV5-1 to TRBJ2-7; TRBD1 agrees at 12 bases. The J call may be in error: the DNA end matches TRBJ2-5 better. Germline V gene data show CDR1 as SGHRS and CDR2 as YFSETQ. The CDR3 is made up of 16 amino acids. The CDR3, as DNA: TGCGCCAGCAGCTTGGCCGGGACAGGGGGCTGGGAGACCCAGTACTTC. This sequence encodes CASSLAGTGGWETQYF.

The chain uses TRBV12-5 and TRBJ2-7, with D possibly being TRBD2 (5 bases). In germline, CDR1 is LGHNT, CDR2 FRNRAP. The CDR3 has 13 amino acids. Trimming removed 5 bases at V and 2 bases at J, with 10 bases between. Here the CDR3 DNA reads TGTGCTAGTGGTCTCTCCGGGGCCTACGAGCAGTACTTC. Translated: CASGLSGAYEQYF. The complete variable domain, with remaining parts taken from reference TRBV12-5 and TRBJ2-7, reads DARVTQTPRHKVTEMGQEVTMRCQPILGHNTVFWYRQTMMQGLELLAYFRNRAPLDDSGMPKDRFSAEMPDATLATLKIQPSEPRDSAVYFCASGLSGAYEQYFGPGTRLTVT.

This chain connects TRBV28 to TRBJ2-5, with 8 bases aligning to TRBD1. This CDR3 spans 15 amino acids. CDR1 is MDHEN and CDR2 is SYDVKM in the germline V gene. V was pared by 7 bases and J by 4 bases, with 11 bases of the junction left unmatched. CDR3 protein: CASKTPAGGAETQYF. CDR3 coding DNA: TGTGCCAGCAAAACACCTGCAGGGGGCGCAGAGACCCAGTACTTC.

V gene TRBV9 combines with J gene TRBJ1-2, with D uncertain. V lost 4 bases and J 8 bases, leaving 12 bases between the germline ends. Germline values: CDR1 SGDLS, CDR2 YYNGEE. CDR3 length: 12 amino acids. The CDR3 loop reads CASSSPASGYTF. The CDR3 coding sequence is TGTGCCAGCAGCAGCCCTGCCAGCGGCTACACCTTC.

V gene TRBV6-5 combines with J gene TRBJ1-1, with D possibly matching TRBD1 (5 bases). The CDR3 totals 16 residues. CDR1 is MNHEY, CDR2 SVGAGI, per germline. Trimming cost V 7 bases and J 7 bases, with 25 bases left between them. The CDR3: CASIRTSSGGVGEAFF. Here the CDR3 DNA reads TGTGCCAGCATCAGAACATCCAGCGGGGGAGTCGGTGAAGCTTTCTTT.